This T cell receptor (beta chain) was captured in a study of T cell repertoires in cytomegalovirus infection (dated by TCRdb to the late 2010s). At the level of the whole study: Because public TCR beta signatures pointed to carriage of CMV infection together with the matching HLA type, the HLA type of each donor mattered for the analysis.

These reads were obtained on an Illumina HiSeq 1500. TCRdb reworked the public reads: Q25 trimming with fastp, MiXCR clone assembly, productive beta chains retained. Rows matching on CDR3 protein sequence are summarized as one entry with the most common DNA and genes. Here the sample has hundreds of thousands of distinct CDR3 sequences; roughly a tenth occur a single time. The top ten clonotypes cover around 2.5% of the sample. Broad study findings and their caveats: The ex vivo response was dominated by HLA-C-restricted CMV-specific TCR beta clonotypes, which also provided the single most frequent clonotype in two of eight donors. Carriers of CMV infection plus the relevant HLA type were discriminated by the cumulative frequency of public TCR beta family members in the study cohort and in an independent roughly 350-donor cohort.

Spanning cysteine to phenylalanine, the CDR3 consists of 11 amino acids. Only the CDR3 region is kept as DNA, spanning 33 bases read in frame from base 1. V is shortened by 6 bases, J by 5 bases, and the region joining them spans 7 bases. The CDR1 and CDR2 encoded by the germline V gene (reference sequence) are LNHDA and SQIVND. This clonotype was counted ten times or more. The target of this receptor is not known. No much larger clonotype is one base removed from it; base qualities were not supplied. The sequence was obtained from a human donor in good health (CMV status not recorded). Some clones in this sample may be carry-over from other donors' samples. This chain is built from TRBV19 and TRBJ1-1; the D gene lacks a confident call. Sequencing was performed on PBMCs. The CDR3 loop reads CASRFSTEAFF. The bases read TGTGCCAGTAGGTTTTCGACTGAAGCTTTCTTT. With all but the CDR3 taken from the reference TRBV19 and TRBJ1-1 genes, the full variable domain is: DGGITQSPKYLFRKEGQNVTLSCEQNLNHDAMYWYRQDPGQGLRLIYYSQIVNDFQKGDIAEGYSVSREKKESFPLTVTSAQKNPTAFYLCASRFSTEAFFGQGTRLTVV.